The 27 T cell receptor beta chains given below trace back to one sample, sequenced in a study of T cells in Graves' hyperthyroidism and ophthalmopathy (dated by TCRdb to 2018 to 2020). The library was prepared using multiplex PCR. Sequencing instrument: Illumina HiSeq 2000. The TCR beta CDR3 regions were amplified from RNA transcripts. The TCR CDR3 was subjected to a first round of RT-PCR using the HTBI primer set and the Qiagen OneStep RT-PCR kit. Clones were called with MiXCR by TCRdb after fastp trimmed the public reads at Q25, and only in-frame beta chains were retained. Every distinct CDR3 protein forms one entry, paired with its most common genes and DNA. In this sample the table shows approximately 640,000 distinct CDR3 sequences, around a sixth of which occur a single time. The top ten constitute roughly a sixth of the sample. Sequencing used blood. The receptors derive from a middle-aged man with Graves' hyperthyroidism.

The table lists this clonotype with a few counts. The rearrangement links TRBV30 to TRBJ1-1; D possibly corresponds to TRBD1 (5 bases). The CDR3 is made up of 13 amino acids. Germline CDR1 and CDR2: GTSNPN and SVGIG (reference sequence). The V end lost 3 bases, the J end lost 2 bases, and 10 bases lay between the germline ends. The CDR3 spells CAWRGTGNTEAFF. In DNA form, the CDR3 reads TGTGCCTGGAGGGGAACAGGCAACACTGAAGCTTTCTTT.

The chain combines TRBV6-1 with TRBJ2-1; D not certain. Germline V gene lookup returns CDR1 MNHNS and CDR2 SASEGT. V dropped 1 base and J dropped 8 bases, with 24 bases sitting between them. CDR3 size: 18 residues. The CDR3 protein is CASSEVSRVLQELDEQFF. CDR3 in DNA: TGTGCCAGCAGTGAAGTATCCAGAGTTCTCCAGGAGCTAGATGAGCAGTTCTTC.

This clonotype was picked up many times. The chain joins TRBV9 to TRBJ1-2, with TRBD1 matching 7 bases. The length of the CDR3 is 14 residues. Trimming removed 0 bases from V and 3 bases from J; junction bases left unmatched: 2. Germline values: CDR1 SGDLS, CDR2 YYNGEE. The CDR3 DNA is TGTGCCAGCAGCGTAGACAGGGGATACTATGGCTACACCTTC. Amino acids: CASSVDRGYYGYTF.

There are a few counts of this clonotype. V is TRBV9 and J is TRBJ2-1; 8 nucleotides match TRBD2. The CDR3 runs 16 residues. The V and J ends lost 2 bases and 3 bases, in that order; junction bases with no gene match: 7. The V gene's germline CDR1 is SGDLS and CDR2 YYNGEE. For the CDR3, the DNA is TGTGCCAGCAGCGTGAAACGGGAGGGCCTCTACAATGAGCAGTTCTTC. The encoded protein is CASSVKREGLYNEQFF.

The table lists this clonotype with many counts. The chain is built from TRBV28 and TRBJ2-5; D is undetermined. The CDR3 consists of 15 residues. V was trimmed by 5 bases and J by 5 bases, leaving 18 bases between them. Germline V lookup: CDR1 MDHEN, CDR2 SYDVKM. CDR3 in amino acids: CASSISGSFGETQYF. The CDR3 region has the DNA TGTGCCAGCAGTATATCCGGCAGTTTCGGGGAGACCCAGTACTTC.

This clonotype has only a few counts. This chain uses TRBV7-9 with TRBJ1-5; 8 positions match TRBD1. This CDR3 is built from 16 residues. Germline V CDR1 and CDR2: SEHNR, FQNEAQ (reference sequence). Trimming took 1 base from V and 4 from J; bases not matched to a gene: 6. The CDR3 nucleotides are TGTGCCAGCAGCTTAGAAGCAGGGGGCAGGAATCAGCCCCAGCATTTT. Its translation is CASSLEAGGRNQPQHF. Supplemented by reference TRBV7-9 and TRBJ1-5, the full variable domain reads DTGVSQNPRHKITKRGQNVTFRCDPISEHNRLYWYRQTLGQGPEFLTYFQNEAQLEKSRLLSDRFSAERPKGSFSTLEIQRTEQGDSAMYLCASSLEAGGRNQPQHFGDGTRLSIL.

This clonotype was seen only a few times. The junction shows a germline mismatch at one end, possibly a read error. The chain combines TRBV24-1 with TRBJ2-1; 9 nucleotides agree with TRBD1. This CDR3 comprises 14 residues. Germline V gene lookup returns CDR1 KGHDR and CDR2 SFDVKD. The CDR3 DNA reads as TGTACCACCAACGCCGGGACAGGGAGCAATGAGCAGTTCTTC. Its protein is CTTNAGTGSNEQFF.

CDR3 DNA: TGTGCCAGCAGTTTTAACAGGGTGGATGGCTACACCTTC. Translated, it gives CASSFNRVDGYTF. The V call is TRBV12-3 or TRBV12-4, the J call TRBJ1-2; possibly TRBD1 for D (6 bases). This CDR3 has 13 residues. The germline V and J ends were trimmed by 3 bases and 6 bases, with 11 bases remaining between them.

Ten or more counts support this clonotype. The chain employs TRBV18 and TRBJ2-1, with 8 bases matching TRBD1. The CDR3 has 15 amino acids. Germline trimming cut 2 bases from V and 5 bases from J; bases unmatched to any gene: 5. Germline V gene lookup returns CDR1 KGHSH and CDR2 LQKENI. The CDR3 DNA sequence: TGTGCCAGCTCACCAGGGACAGGCAATAACAATGAGCAGTTCTTC. Protein sequence: CASSPGTGNNNEQFF.

This clonotype showed up many times. This rearrangement joins TRBV2 to TRBJ2-7, with D possibly being TRBD2 (5 bases). CDR1 and CDR2 from the germline V gene are SNHLY and FYNNEI. The CDR3 spans 15 residues. V gave up 7 bases and J gave up 5 bases, with 21 bases separating them. The CDR3 DNA reads as TGTGCCAGCAACATAGAGAACGGCCCCGGGGACGAGCAGTACTTC. Translated: CASNIENGPGDEQYF.

A remark on this clonotype: The junction does not match germline at one end; this may be a read error. The rearrangement joins TRBV5-6 to TRBJ2-1; 7 positions match TRBD1. Germline V CDR1 and CDR2: SGHDT, YYEEEE. The CDR3 extends over 14 amino acids. Written as DNA, the CDR3 is TGTGCCAGCAGCTTGAGGACAGGTAACAATGAGCAGTGCTTC. Its protein is CASSLRTGNNEQCF.

V and J are TRBV25-1 and TRBJ1-5; no clear D. Germline V gene lookup returns CDR1 MGHDK and CDR2 SYGVNS. The CDR3 loop spans 13 amino acids. Trimming shortened V by 5 bases and J by 3 bases, and 8 bases separated the two germline ends. The CDR3 spells CASSPGHNQPQHF. Written as DNA, the CDR3 is TGTGCCAGCAGTCCCGGGCACAATCAGCCCCAGCATTTT.

This clonotype was observed a few times. The chain combines TRBV4-1 with TRBJ1-5; maybe TRBD1 (5 bases). The length of the CDR3 is 14 residues. Germline CDR1 and CDR2: MGHRA and YSYEKL. V dropped 3 bases and J dropped 6 bases, with 12 bases sitting between them. The CDR3 nucleotides read TGCGCCAGCAGCCAGGGGCCCAGCGGTCAGCCCCAGCATTTT. It codes for CASSQGPSGQPQHF.

In this sample, this clonotype turned up many times. The gene calls are TRBV11-2 and TRBJ2-5, with TRBD1 matching over 12 bases. The CDR3 loop spans 14 amino acids. The germline CDR1 and CDR2 sequences are SGHAT and FQNNGV. Trimming at V came to 4 bases and at J to 4 bases, leaving 1 base not matched to a gene. DNA of the CDR3: TGTGCCAGCAGCTGGGACAGGGGGCTAGAGACCCAGTACTTC. This translates into CASSWDRGLETQYF.

This clonotype was counted a few times. CDR3 coding DNA: TGTGCCAGCAGCTTAGATACAAAAGGACTAGCGGGAGCAGATACGCAGTATTTT. Translated: CASSLDTKGLAGADTQYF. The rearrangement uses TRBV7-8 and TRBJ2-3; 13 bases agree with TRBD2. This CDR3 comprises 18 residues. Germline V gene data show CDR1 as SGHVS and CDR2 as FQNEAQ. V dropped 1 base and J dropped 4; count of bases not matched to a gene: 8.

This clonotype has a count of ten or more. The chain links TRBV7-9 to TRBJ2-5; maybe TRBD1 (5 bases). V gave up 2 bases and J gave up 2 bases, with 6 bases separating them. Germline lookup yields CDR1 SEHNR and CDR2 FQNEAQ (reference sequence). The CDR3 runs 13 residues. CDR3 in DNA: TGTGCCAGCAGCTTATGGACACAAGAGACCCAGTACTTC. This gives the protein CASSLWTQETQYF.

This clonotype was counted between two and nine times. The chain is built from TRBV2 and TRBJ2-1; TRBD2 aligns across 10 bases. This CDR3 contains 17 residues. V trimming: 3 bases; J trimming: 9 bases; junction bases outside the gene matches: 14. Germline V gene sequence: CDR1 SNHLY, CDR2 FYNNEI. The CDR3 bases are TGTGCCAGCAGTGAGGTAATGCTAGCGGGAGATGGCAGTGAGCAGTTCTTC. This translates into CASSEVMLAGDGSEQFF.

The chain is built from TRBV28 and TRBJ1-1; D gene ambiguous. This CDR3 contains 14 residues. V lost 1 base to trimming and J lost 0 bases, with 6 bases between them. Germline V gene data show CDR1 as MDHEN and CDR2 as SYDVKM. Here the CDR3 reads CASSLLEMNTEAFF. DNA of the CDR3: TGTGCCAGCAGTTTATTAGAAATGAACACTGAAGCTTTCTTT.

As regards this clonotype: Possible read error: a much larger clone is one base away. V and J are TRBV19 and TRBJ2-1; 7 bases are a match to TRBD2. This CDR3 comprises 16 residues. Germline CDR1 is LNHDA and CDR2 is SQIVND (reference sequence). The CDR3: CASSMRSGISYDEQFF. CDR3 sequence (DNA): TGTGCCAGTAGTATGAGGAGCGGGATCTCCTACGATGAGCAGTTCTTC.

V is TRBV6-1 and J is TRBJ2-1, with D hard to call. V was trimmed by 6 bases and J by 4 bases, leaving 16 bases between them. CDR3 length: 15 residues. Germline lookup yields CDR1 MNHNS and CDR2 SASEGT. Here the CDR3 DNA reads TGTGCCAGCAGATCGGACCCCCGCCTATACAATGAGCAGTTCTTC. Protein: CASRSDPRLYNEQFF.

Ten or more counts support this clonotype. The V gene is TRBV28, the J gene TRBJ2-5, with 9 positions matching TRBD1. CDR1 and CDR2 (germline): MDHEN, SYDVKM. The CDR3 length is 14 residues. The V gene end was trimmed by 0 bases and the J gene end by 6 bases; junction bases not matched to a gene: 2. As DNA, the CDR3 is TGTGCCAGCAGTTTATGGGGACAGGGACAGACCCAGTACTTC. It is translated as CASSLWGQGQTQYF.

This clonotype was seen once. V gene TRBV2 combines with J gene TRBJ2-5; the match to TRBD2 covers 10 bases. This CDR3 region has 17 residues. Germline trimming cut 9 bases from V and 5 bases from J; bases unmatched to any gene: 18. Per the germline V gene, CDR1 is SNHLY and CDR2 is FYNNEI. CDR3 residues: CASVNQASGSITETQYF. The CDR3 nucleotides read TGTGCCAGTGTAAACCAGGCTAGCGGGAGTATTACGGAGACCCAGTACTTC.

V is TRBV20-1 and J is TRBJ2-7, with D possibly being TRBD1 (6 bases). The germline V and J ends were trimmed by 3 bases and 2 bases, with 11 bases remaining between them. The CDR3 contains 13 residues. Germline V gives CDR1 DFQATT, CDR2 SNEGSKA (reference sequence). The DNA of the CDR3 is TGCAGTGCTAGGGACAGACCAACCTACGAGCAGTACTTC. Translating gives CSARDRPTYEQYF.

This clonotype was detected a few times. V and J are TRBV19 and TRBJ2-2; D is tentatively TRBD1 or TRBD2 (5 bases each). The germline V gene encodes CDR1 LNHDA and CDR2 SQIVND (reference sequence). Deletions cut 9 bases from V and 0 bases from J, with 17 bases between. This CDR3 has 16 amino acids. This chain's CDR3 is CASVKGRGSNTGELFF. In DNA, the CDR3 is TGTGCCAGCGTAAAGGGACGGGGATCGAACACCGGGGAGCTGTTTTTT.

V is TRBV5-4 and J is TRBJ2-3; 7 positions match TRBD2. J was trimmed by 4 bases and V by 3 bases; bases with no gene match: 5. Looked up from germline, CDR1 is SGHNT and CDR2 is YYREEE (reference sequence). CDR3 length: 14 amino acids. CDR3 bases: TGTGCCAGCAGCTCCTCCAGCGGGGCAGATACGCAGTATTTT. Protein sequence: CASSSSSGADTQYF.

This clonotype was counted many times. The V call is TRBV12-3 or TRBV12-4, the J call TRBJ1-2; no firm D call. This CDR3 comprises 13 residues. V was clipped by 3 bases and J by 8 bases, with 13 bases between them. The CDR3 here is CASSLSAAMGYTF. DNA of the CDR3: TGTGCCAGCAGTTTGTCGGCCGCTATGGGCTACACCTTC.

At least ten counts were recorded for this clonotype. V and J are TRBV3-1 and TRBJ2-5, with D unclear. The V gene's germline CDR1 is LGHDT and CDR2 YNNKEL (reference sequence). Trimming shortened V by 0 bases and J by 0 bases, and 8 bases separated the two germline ends. The CDR3 has 15 residues. CDR3 region: CASSQDTYNQETQYF. The CDR3 DNA reads as TGTGCCAGCAGCCAAGATACTTACAACCAAGAGACCCAGTACTTC.